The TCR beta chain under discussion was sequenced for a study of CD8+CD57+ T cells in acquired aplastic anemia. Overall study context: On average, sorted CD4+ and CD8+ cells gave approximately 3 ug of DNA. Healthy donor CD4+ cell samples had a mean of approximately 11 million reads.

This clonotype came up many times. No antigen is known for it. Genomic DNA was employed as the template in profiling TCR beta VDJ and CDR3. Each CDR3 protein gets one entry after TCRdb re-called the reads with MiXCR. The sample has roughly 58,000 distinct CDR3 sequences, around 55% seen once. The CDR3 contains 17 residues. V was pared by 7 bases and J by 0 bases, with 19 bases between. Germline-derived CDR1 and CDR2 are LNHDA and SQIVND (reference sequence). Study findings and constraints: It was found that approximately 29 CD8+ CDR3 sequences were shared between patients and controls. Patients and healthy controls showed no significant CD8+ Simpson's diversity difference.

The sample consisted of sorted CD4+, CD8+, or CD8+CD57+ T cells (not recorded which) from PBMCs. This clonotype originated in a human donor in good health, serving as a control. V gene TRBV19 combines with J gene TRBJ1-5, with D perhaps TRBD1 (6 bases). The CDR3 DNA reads TGTGCCAGTACTACAAGGGGGGGCTTGTATAGCAATCAGCCCCAGCATTTT. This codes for CASTTRGGLYSNQPQHF.